This TCR beta chain was observed in a study of T and B cells in COVID-19 patients. Study-level results: Active COVID-19 showed highly clonal TRB repertoires; recovery showed diversity and richness above healthy donors. CD4+, regulatory T cell, CD8+ and sorted SARS-CoV-2-responsive or tetramer+ T cells were not yet sequenced.

The CDR3 length is 13 residues. Looked up from germline, CDR1 is SGHRS and CDR2 is YFSETQ. The germline V and J ends were trimmed by 4 bases and 5 bases, with 13 bases remaining between them. This clonotype was seen a few times. Its target is unknown. Each TRB amplification used roughly 220-550 ng of genomic DNA from blood. BIOMED2 TRB-A/B primer pools were used in multiplex TRB PCR. Each CDR3 protein is one row after TCRdb ran MiXCR on the multiplex PCR reads. The sample consists of 20,000 to 30,000 distinct CDR3 sequences, 30% to 35% of them appearing once. This chain uses TRBV5-1 with TRBJ2-7; D may correspond to TRBD1 or TRBD2 (5 bases each). The sequence was obtained from a human donor who had recovered from COVID-19. Sequenced input: blood. The CDR3 bases are TGCGCCAGCAGCCGACTACGGGGCCACGAGCAGTACTTC. Translating it yields CASSRLRGHEQYF.